Following are 21 T cell receptor beta chains from one sample sequenced in a study of CD8+ T cells in alopecia areata. RNA extraction and reverse transcription yielded cDNA as sequencing template. Clones were read by immunoSEQ multiplex PCR, and TCRdb kept only the in-frame ones, dropping some. Altogether a few hundred thousand clones are present, 35% to 40% being singletons, with the ten largest covering roughly 0.45%. Treatment described: oral pan-JAK inhibitor, 5-10 mg twice daily. The input for sequencing was CD4+ T cells sorted from blood, taken between weeks 30 and 35, from a patient treated with tofacitinib. The receptors originated from a human donor with alopecia areata.

This clone was counted between two and nine times. The V call is TRBV6-5, the J call TRBJ2-7; possible D gene TRBD1, 5 bases. The V end was cut by 6 bases, the J end by 3 bases, with 15 bases between. The germline CDR1 and CDR2 sequences are MNHEY and SVGAGI. The length of the CDR3 is 14 residues. Written as DNA, the CDR3 is TGTGCCAGCAGCTCTAGACAGAGACTCTACGAGCAGTACTTC. Translating it yields CASSSRQRLYEQYF.

This chain uses TRBV18 with TRBJ1-5; D is unresolved. From germline, CDR1 is KGHSH and CDR2 LQKENI. The CDR3 extends over 13 amino acids. Trimming removed 1 base from V and 8 bases from J, with 9 bases in between. The CDR3 loop is CASSPQGAEPQHF. CDR3 DNA sequence: TGTGCCAGCTCACCACAGGGAGCCGAGCCCCAGCATTTT.

The chain combines TRBV7-3 with TRBJ2-3, with 14 bases fitting TRBD2. This CDR3 is 17 amino acids long. Per germline, CDR1 SGHTA and CDR2 FQGTGA. J was trimmed by 6 bases and V by 5 bases; bases with no gene match: 10. Here the CDR3 reads CASSEQRLAGGLDTQYF. The CDR3 coding sequence is TGTGCCAGCAGCGAACAACGACTAGCGGGAGGGCTCGATACGCAGTATTTT.

V usage is TRBV15 and J usage is TRBJ1-2, with a possible D match to TRBD1 (6 bases). V lost 4 bases, J lost 4 bases, and 16 bases lay in between. The V gene's germline CDR1 is LNHNV and CDR2 YYDKDF (reference sequence). There are 15 residues in the CDR3. The CDR3 region has the DNA TGTGCCACCAGCATAGGTCGGGGGCGCGGCTATGGCTACACCTTC. Protein: CATSIGRGRGYGYTF.

This clone has only a few counts. This chain links TRBV9 with TRBJ1-5, with D possibly TRBD1 on 5 matching bases. Deletions cut 4 bases from V and 7 bases from J, with 15 bases between. The CDR3 extends over 14 amino acids. Germline V lookup: CDR1 SGDLS, CDR2 YYNGEE. The CDR3 protein is CASSPDRYGQPQHF. CDR3 DNA sequence: TGTGCCAGCAGCCCCGACAGATATGGCCAGCCCCAGCATTTT.

This clone came up once. The V call is TRBV20-1, the J call TRBJ1-1; D gene ambiguous. CDR3 size: 11 residues. Between the trimmed V and J ends, which lost 5 bases and 7 bases, there was a span of 11 bases. The V gene's germline CDR1 is DFQATT and CDR2 SNEGSKA (reference sequence). CDR3 sequence: CSAPGFGEAFF. The CDR3, as DNA: TGCAGTGCTCCCGGTTTCGGTGAAGCTTTCTTT.

The rearrangement links TRBV5-1 to TRBJ2-3; TRBD2 agrees at 8 bases. V lost 0 bases and J lost 0; bases outside the gene matches: 3. This CDR3 contains 16 residues. Germline lookup yields CDR1 SGHRS and CDR2 YFSETQ. The CDR3 nucleotides read TGCGCCAGCAGCTTGGACCCTAGCGGGAGCACAGATACGCAGTATTTT. Encoded protein: CASSLDPSGSTDTQYF.

This clone turned up a few times. The chain links TRBV7-9 to TRBJ1-1; possible D gene TRBD1, 6 bases. CDR3 length equals 14 residues. The ends were cut back, 1 base at V and 3 bases at J, with 9 bases in the middle. The germline V gene encodes CDR1 SEHNR and CDR2 FQNEAQ (reference sequence). The CDR3: CASSLGGGYTEAFF. CDR3 nucleotide sequence: TGTGCCAGCAGCTTAGGTGGGGGCTACACTGAAGCTTTCTTT.

Concerning this clone: This CDR3 is also generated by other DNA sequences in the sample. The chain joins TRBV7-9 to TRBJ1-6; D gene ambiguous. This CDR3 contains 12 residues. Looked up from germline, CDR1 is SEHNR and CDR2 is FQNEAQ (reference sequence). V was shortened by 0 bases and J by 6 bases, with 0 bases between the two germline ends. Here the CDR3 DNA reads TGTGCCAGCAGCTTAGCTAATTCACCCCTCCACTTT. Translated, it gives CASSLANSPLHF.

The chain couples TRBV6-1 to TRBJ2-2; D remains ambiguous. The ends were cut back, 7 bases at V and 2 bases at J, with 11 bases in the middle. Germline V gene data show CDR1 as MNHNS and CDR2 as SASEGT. The length of the CDR3 is 14 residues. CDR3 sequence: CASKAGLNTGELFF. The CDR3 DNA is TGTGCCAGCAAGGCAGGCCTAAACACCGGGGAGCTGTTTTTT.

This clone was counted only a few times. The CDR3 loop reads CASRLGQGRAGELFF. CDR3 DNA: TGCGCCAGCAGACTCGGACAGGGAAGGGCCGGGGAGCTGTTTTTT. The V and J genes are TRBV4-1 and TRBJ2-2; 8 bases map to TRBD1. J lost 6 bases, V lost 6 bases, and 9 bases had no gene match. From germline, CDR1 is MGHRA and CDR2 YSYEKL. This CDR3 has 15 residues.

This clone was detected only a few times. The chain is built from TRBV6-1 and TRBJ2-4, with a weak D call TRBD1 (6 bases). Germline CDR1 reads MNHNS; CDR2 reads SASEGT. CDR3 size: 12 residues. With 4 bases removed from V and 11 bases from J, the gap between germline ends came to 12 bases. The CDR3 loop is CASSATGSFQYF. Here the CDR3 DNA reads TGTGCCAGCAGTGCGACAGGCTCTTTTCAGTACTTC.

This clone showed up just once. The V call is TRBV7-3, the J call TRBJ2-1; 16 bases are a match to TRBD2. This CDR3 comprises 20 residues. CDR1 is SGHTA and CDR2 is FQGTGA in the germline V gene. V shed 5 bases and J 0 bases; nucleotides not matched to a gene: 10. Here the CDR3 reads CASSPGTSGGASYSYNEQFF. CDR3 sequence (DNA): TGTGCCAGCAGCCCCGGGACTAGCGGGGGGGCTTCCTACTCCTACAATGAGCAGTTCTTC.

Comments on this clone: A much larger clonotype is one base distant, so this may be a read error. This chain connects TRBV19 to TRBJ2-7; TRBD1 might be the D (5 bases). This CDR3 comprises 13 residues. Trimming took off 2 bases at V and 3 bases at J, with 8 bases between the two ends. The germline CDR1 and CDR2 sequences are LNHDA and SQIVND (reference sequence). The CDR3 sequence is CASSISDIYEQYF. The CDR3 DNA follows: TGTGCCAGTAGTATATCGGACATCTACGAGCAGTACTTC.

This clone has only a few counts. The CDR3 reads CASSKLTGRDNTQYF. CDR3 nucleotides: TGTGCCAGCAGCAAACTTACGGGACGTGATAATACGCAGTATTTT. This rearrangement joins TRBV7-9 to TRBJ2-3; D is tentatively TRBD1 or TRBD2 (5 bases each). Trimming removed 5 bases from V and 7 bases from J, with 19 bases in between. The CDR3 has 15 residues. CDR1 is SEHNR, CDR2 FQNEAQ, per germline (reference sequence).

The CDR3 sequence is CASSVISGGSYGYTF. CDR3 in DNA: TGTGCCAGCAGCGTAATCTCGGGAGGGAGCTATGGCTACACCTTC. The chain joins TRBV9 to TRBJ1-2; no clear D gene. Trimming cost V 1 base and J 4 bases, with 14 bases left between them. Germline V gives CDR1 SGDLS, CDR2 YYNGEE. The CDR3 covers 15 residues.

V is TRBV18 and J is TRBJ1-1; 9 bases fit TRBD1. The J segment lost 5 bases and the V segment lost 3 bases, leaving 4 bases of the junction unmatched. The germline CDR1 and CDR2 sequences are KGHSH and LQKENI. This CDR3 comprises 14 residues. This chain's CDR3 is CASSPTTGGTEAFF. Here the CDR3 DNA reads TGTGCCAGCTCACCGACGACAGGGGGTACTGAAGCTTTCTTT. Based on the CDR3 plus reference TRBV18 and TRBJ1-1, the full variable domain is NAGVMQNPRHLVRRRGQEARLRCSPMKGHSHVYWYRQLPEEGLKFMVYLQKENIIDESGMPKERFSAEFPKEGPSILRIQQVVRGDSAAYFCASSPTTGGTEAFFGQGTRLTVV.

The chain combines TRBV6-1 with TRBJ1-2, with 8 bases matching TRBD1. CDR3 length equals 13 residues. Per germline, CDR1 MNHNS and CDR2 SASEGT. V lost 10 bases, J lost 4 bases, and 8 bases stayed unmatched. CDR3 sequence reads: CATRGQAAYGYTF. In DNA, the CDR3 is TGTGCCACCCGGGGACAGGCGGCCTATGGCTACACCTTC.

This clone was seen a few times. The DNA for the CDR3 is TGTGCCAGTAGTCCCGCGGGGGCCTACTATGGCTACACCTTC. It translates to CASSPAGAYYGYTF. J is TRBJ1-2 and V is TRBV19; possibly TRBD1 for D (6 bases). Germline-derived CDR1 and CDR2 are LNHDA and SQIVND (reference sequence). This CDR3 has 14 amino acids. V shed 5 bases and J shed 3 bases, with 13 bases lying between them.

The chain recombines TRBV30 with TRBJ1-1, with D uncertain. The V gene lost 2 bases and the J gene lost 6 bases, with 22 bases spanning the gap. The CDR3 is 16 residues long. The germline V gene has CDR1 GTSNPN and CDR2 SVGIG (reference sequence). The CDR3 nucleotides read TGTGCCTGGAGTTTCAACCGGGAGCCATTAATCCCTGAAGCTTTCTTT. Translated, it gives CAWSFNREPLIPEAFF.

The sample holds many counts of this clone. CDR3 region: CASSLDSPAYEQYF. The CDR3 DNA is TGTGCCAGCAGCTTAGACAGCCCAGCCTACGAGCAGTACTTC. This sequence joins TRBV7-2 and TRBJ2-7; D is undetermined. Germline V lookup: CDR1 SGHTA, CDR2 FQGNSA. The CDR3 extends over 14 amino acids. Trimming pared 1 base from V and 2 bases from J, leaving 9 bases between.